A single sample gave rise to the 18 T cell receptor beta chains below, sequenced in a study of cytomegalovirus exposure and HLA in healthy donors. Both 60 Vbeta primers and 13 Jbeta primers went into the PCR. Using immunoSEQ multiplex PCR, the repertoire was profiled, and TCRdb retains in-frame clones only, with some absent. The sample holds roughly 150,000 clones; approximately 73% are singletons and the top ten take 1.5% to 2%. Sequences were obtained from PBMCs. All receptors derive from a woman aged 18-29 years in good health and CMV-seronegative.

The CDR3 here is CASSLAFRGEDQPQHF. In nucleotides, the CDR3 is TGTGCCAGCAGCTTAGCTTTCCGGGGAGAGGATCAGCCCCAGCATTTT. This chain joins TRBV7-8 and TRBJ1-5; D gene uncertain. Between the trimmed V and J ends, which lost 0 bases and 5 bases, there was a span of 14 bases. This CDR3 comprises 16 residues. The germline gives CDR1 SGHVS, CDR2 FQNEAQ.

The V and J genes are TRBV5-5 and TRBJ1-1; a weak D match, TRBD1 (6 bases). CDR3 length: 14 amino acids. Trimming left V 6 bases short and J 1 base short, with 13 bases between. The germline V gene encodes CDR1 SGHKS and CDR2 YYEKEE (reference sequence). CDR3 DNA: TGTGCCAGCAAAAAAGGACAGTGGAACACTGAAGCTTTCTTT. This encodes CASKKGQWNTEAFF.

This clone was counted a single time. The rearrangement links TRBV9 to TRBJ2-1; maybe TRBD2 (6 bases). Looked up from germline, CDR1 is SGDLS and CDR2 is YYNGEE. This CDR3 has 16 amino acids. Trimming took 0 bases from V and 9 from J, leaving 19 bases between them. CDR3 DNA: TGTGCCAGCAGCGTAGACGTATACGGGGGTCAGGGTGAGCAGTTCTTC. This codes for CASSVDVYGGQGEQFF.

The chain carries TRBV11-3 and TRBJ2-1; D is possibly TRBD1 (5 bases). Trimming cost V 5 bases and J 1 base, with 6 bases left between them. CDR1 is SGHNT, CDR2 YENEEA, per germline. There are 13 residues in the CDR3. CDR3 bases: TGTGCCAGCAGCGCAGGGTCCTACAATGAGCAGTTCTTC. Amino acid sequence: CASSAGSYNEQFF.

As to this clone: Relative to the germline gene, one junction end is altered; a read error may explain this. This chain connects TRBV4-3 to TRBJ2-2; TRBD2 matches 12 bases. The CDR3 spans 18 residues. CDR1 LGHNA and CDR2 YSLEER come from the germline V gene. The DNA for the CDR3 is TGCGCCAGCAGCCAAGTGGCTAGCGGGGGGGCTGATACCGGGAAGCTGTTTTTT. As protein: CASSQVASGGADTGKLFF.

V and J are TRBV4-3 and TRBJ2-1, with no clear D. CDR3 size: 12 residues. Germline-derived CDR1 and CDR2 are LGHNA and YSLEER. V lost 4 bases and J 7 bases, leaving 8 bases between the germline ends. The CDR3 DNA sequence: TGCGCCAGCAGCCCTGATCTAAATGAGCAGTTCTTC. It yields the protein CASSPDLNEQFF.

With regard to this clone: Sequence at one end of the junction differs from germline and may be a read error. Here the CDR3 DNA reads TGTGCCAGCAGTTACTCGCCGGAAGGCGGCTATGACTACACCTTC. Translated: CASSYSPEGGYDYTF. The V call is TRBV6-5, the J call TRBJ1-2; no definite D call. Germline loops: CDR1 MNHEY, CDR2 SVGAGI. CDR3 length equals 15 residues.

The V and J genes are TRBV18 and TRBJ2-3; the D gene is possibly TRBD1 (5 bases). Germline values: CDR1 KGHSH, CDR2 LQKENI. The V end was cut by 4 bases, the J end by 0 bases, with 14 bases between. The CDR3 totals 16 residues. Written as DNA, the CDR3 is TGTGCCAGCTCACAAGAACCCAGGGTGAGCACAGATACGCAGTATTTT. Translating gives CASSQEPRVSTDTQYF.

The J gene is TRBJ1-1, the V gene TRBV5-1; 7 bases map to TRBD1. This CDR3 spans 16 amino acids. The germline gives CDR1 SGHRS, CDR2 YFSETQ. With V trimmed by 1 base and J by 6 bases, 12 bases remained unmatched. The CDR3 is CASSLLTPDRWAEAFF. The CDR3 nucleotides read TGCGCCAGCAGCTTGTTAACCCCGGACAGGTGGGCTGAAGCTTTCTTT.

V usage is TRBV6-6 and J usage is TRBJ2-7; TRBD2 might be the D (5 bases). The V end lost 5 bases, the J end lost 7 bases, and 9 bases lay between the germline ends. Germline CDR1 reads MNHNY; CDR2 reads SVGAGI (reference sequence). The CDR3 runs to 11 residues. The CDR3, as DNA: TGTGCCAGCAGTAAAGAGGGTGAGCAGTACGTC. Translated, it gives CASSKEGEQYV.

This clone was seen more than once but under ten times. The junction departs from the called germline gene at one end, perhaps through a read error. At the DNA level, this CDR3 is encoded by other sequences in the same sample as well. This chain joins TRBV19 and TRBJ1-5; perhaps TRBD1 as D (6 bases). Germline loops: CDR1 LNHDA, CDR2 SQIVND (reference sequence). This CDR3 is 14 amino acids long. CDR3 loop: CASSPRTDSQPQHF. CDR3 DNA: TGCGCCAGTAGTCCGCGTACGGACAGCCAGCCCCAGCATTTT.

V gene TRBV6-1 combines with J gene TRBJ1-6; D is perhaps TRBD1 (5 bases). With 1 base removed from V and 13 bases from J, the gap between germline ends came to 8 bases. This CDR3 comprises 12 residues. Germline V gene lookup returns CDR1 MNHNS and CDR2 SASEGT. The CDR3 DNA sequence: TGTGCCAGCAGTGAAGGTCGGGGGCCCCTCCACTTT. Translation: CASSEGRGPLHF.

V gene TRBV19 combines with J gene TRBJ1-2; the D gene is possibly TRBD1 (5 bases). Between the trimmed V and J ends, which lost 3 bases and 5 bases, there was a span of 13 bases. There are 14 residues in the CDR3. The germline gives CDR1 LNHDA, CDR2 SQIVND (reference sequence). The CDR3 loop is CASSITGLTYGYTF. Here the CDR3 DNA reads TGTGCCAGTAGTATCACAGGACTAACATATGGCTACACCTTC. Drawing the rest from reference TRBV19 and TRBJ1-2, the complete variable domain is DGGITQSPKYLFRKEGQNVTLSCEQNLNHDAMYWYRQDPGQGLRLIYYSQIVNDFQKGDIAEGYSVSREKKESFPLTVTSAQKNPTAFYLCASSITGLTYGYTFGSGTRLTVV.

This chain uses TRBV29-1 with TRBJ2-3, with 7 bases matching TRBD2. The germline CDR1 and CDR2 sequences are SQVTM and ANQGSEA. This CDR3 has 14 amino acids. The V gene end was trimmed by 6 bases and the J gene end by 6 bases; junction bases not matched to a gene: 12. Here the CDR3 DNA reads TGCAGCGTGGGGTATGGGAGGGCCAGGGATACGCAGTATTTT. This codes for CSVGYGRARDTQYF.

This clone was recorded only once. The chain links TRBV6-6 to TRBJ1-1; possible D gene TRBD1, 5 bases. The CDR3 length is 13 residues. With 5 bases removed from V and 4 bases from J, the gap between germline ends came to 11 bases. Germline-derived CDR1 and CDR2 are MNHNY and SVGAGI (reference sequence). The CDR3 sequence is CASSRTLSTEAFF. The CDR3 DNA sequence: TGTGCCAGCAGTCGGACACTTAGCACTGAAGCTTTCTTT.

The rearrangement joins TRBV29-1 to TRBJ2-7, with 7 bases matching TRBD2. This CDR3 is built from 13 residues. The germline V gene has CDR1 SQVTM and CDR2 ANQGSEA. With 7 bases clipped from V and 0 bases from J, the junction kept 6 bases outside the gene matches. The CDR3 DNA reads TGCAGCGCCCGCGGGGGTAGCTCCTACGAGCAGTACTTC. Protein: CSARGGSSYEQYF.

V usage is TRBV2 and J usage is TRBJ1-2; TRBD1 might be the D (5 bases). V gave up 4 bases and J gave up 3 bases, with 12 bases separating them. The CDR3 covers 14 residues. Germline loops: CDR1 SNHLY, CDR2 FYNNEI. The CDR3 loop reads CASSVRDGDYGYTF. CDR3 nucleotide sequence: TGTGCCAGCAGTGTCAGGGATGGAGACTATGGCTACACCTTC. Full variable domain (remainder filled in from reference TRBV2 and TRBJ1-2): EPEVTQTPSHQVTQMGQEVILRCVPISNHLYFYWYRQILGQKVEFLVSFYNNEISEKSEIFDDQFSVERPDGSNFTLKIRSTKLEDSAMYFCASSVRDGDYGYTFGSGTRLTVV.

As concerns this clone: One end of the junction does not line up with germline, which may come from a read error. The CDR3 here is CASSLARQSGANGLTF. CDR3 sequence (DNA): TGTGCCAGCAGCTTAGCCAGGCAGTCTGGGGCCAACGGCCTGACTTTC. This chain connects TRBV7-2 to TRBJ2-6, with D maybe TRBD1 (5 bases). The CDR3 spans 16 residues. Germline assignment: CDR1 SGHTA and CDR2 FQGNSA.